This TCR beta chain emerged from a study of regulatory T cells in long-lasting Graves disease. Study background: Newly diagnosed Graves' patients took antithyroid drugs under 3 months.

HTBI primers from iRepertoire and Arm-PCR of CDR3 regions yielded the TCR beta libraries. MiXCR, applied by TCRdb to the multiplex PCR reads, yields one record per CDR3 protein. The sample yields about 320,000 distinct CDR3 sequences, about 18% seen once. Documented time point: newly diagnosed GD, antithyroid drugs for less than 3 months. There was RNA extracted from PBMCs, and the TCR library was made from it. Patients with Graves' disease were diagnosed by American Thyroid Association guidelines. Study results and limitations: Patients whose Graves' disease persisted exhibited lower TCR diversity than those newly diagnosed. Gene preferences differed: TRBV28, TRBJ1-2, TRBJ2-5 in persistent cases.

This clonotype was observed a handful of times. As yet, its antigen is unknown. Germline is not matched at one junction end, which may reflect a read error. The CDR3 has 15 amino acids. Germline lookup yields CDR1 SEHNR and CDR2 FQNEAQ (reference sequence). Sequencing was performed on peripheral blood mononuclear cells (PBMCs), taken at new diagnosis, from a patient treated with antithyroid drugs. This chain uses TRBV7-9 with TRBJ1-5; a weak D match, TRBD1 (5 bases). The source of this sequence is a female donor with Graves disease. The CDR3 DNA sequence: TGTGCCAGCAGCCTAGGGGAGTGGGGCAATCGGCCCCAGCATTTT. It translates to CASSLGEWGNRPQHF.